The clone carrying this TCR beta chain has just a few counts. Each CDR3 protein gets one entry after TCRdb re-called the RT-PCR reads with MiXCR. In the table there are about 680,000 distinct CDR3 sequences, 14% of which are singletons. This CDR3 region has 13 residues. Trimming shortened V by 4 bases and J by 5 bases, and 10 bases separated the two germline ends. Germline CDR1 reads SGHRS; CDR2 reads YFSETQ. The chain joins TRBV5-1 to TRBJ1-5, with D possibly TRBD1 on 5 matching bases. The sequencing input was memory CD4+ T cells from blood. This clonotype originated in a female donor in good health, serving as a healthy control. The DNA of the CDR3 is TGCGCCAGCAGCCCGGTGGGGGATCAGCCCCAGCATTTT. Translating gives CASSPVGDQPQHF.